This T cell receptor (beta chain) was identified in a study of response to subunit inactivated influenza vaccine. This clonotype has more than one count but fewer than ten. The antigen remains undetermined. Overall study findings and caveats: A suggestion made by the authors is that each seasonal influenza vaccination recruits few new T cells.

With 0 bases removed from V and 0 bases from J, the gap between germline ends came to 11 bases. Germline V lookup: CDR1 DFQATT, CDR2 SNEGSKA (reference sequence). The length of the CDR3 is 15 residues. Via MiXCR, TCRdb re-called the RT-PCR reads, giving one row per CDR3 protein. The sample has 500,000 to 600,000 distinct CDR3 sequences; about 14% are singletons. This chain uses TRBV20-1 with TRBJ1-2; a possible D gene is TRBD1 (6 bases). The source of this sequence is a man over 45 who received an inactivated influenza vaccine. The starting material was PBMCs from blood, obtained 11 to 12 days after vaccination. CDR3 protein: CSARDSGAANYGYTF. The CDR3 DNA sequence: TGCAGTGCTAGAGATTCAGGGGCGGCTAACTATGGCTACACCTTC.